The rows below give T cell receptor beta chains drawn from one sample of a study of T cells in Graves' hyperthyroidism and ophthalmopathy. TCRdb redid the calling of the multiplex PCR reads with MiXCR, one entry per CDR3 protein. The sample holds fewer than 850,000 distinct CDR3 sequences, around 16% seen once. Sample: blood. The receptor set was obtained from a man in his fifties or sixties with Graves' hyperthyroidism. The CDR3 runs from the conserved cysteine through the conserved F or W. The order of the fields is CDR3 length, clone size, D gene, V gene, J gene, CDR3 protein, CDR3 DNA. The D gene is left open where the match is weak. The size entry is marked missing in some rows and otherwise reads once, few, many or a size class.

13	few	.	TRBV14	TRBJ1-1	CASSPGGWAEAFF	TGTGCCAGCAGCCCCGGGGGGTGGGCTGAAGCTTTCTTT
9	few	.	TRBV7-2	TRBJ2-1	CASSPQGLF	TGTGCCAGCAGCCCGCAGGGGCTCTTC
13	few	.	TRBV5-5	TRBJ1-3	CASSFRTGNTIYF	TGTGCCAGCAGCTTCCGGACTGGAAACACCATATATTTT
15	many	TRBD1	TRBV5-6	TRBJ1-1	CASSGWTGLNTEAFF	TGTGCCAGCAGCGGCTGGACAGGACTGAACACTGAAGCTTTCTTT
15	few	.	TRBV29-1	TRBJ2-2	CSVVAGSETTGELFF	TGCAGCGTTGTGGCCGGGAGCGAGACCACCGGGGAGCTGTTTTTT
13	.	.	TRBV19	TRBJ1-1	CATSTGGKAEAFF	TGTGCCACCTCGACCGGGGGGAAGGCTGAAGCTTTCTTT
17	.	TRBD2	TRBV24-1	TRBJ2-1	CATSDQTTSGIYNEQFF	TGTGCCACCAGTGACCAAACGACTAGCGGGATTTACAATGAGCAGTTCTTC
17	.	.	TRBV9	TRBJ1-1	CASSVGARGNMNTEAFF	TGTGCCAGCAGCGTAGGGGCACGGGGAAACATGAACACTGAAGCTTTCTTT
15	many	.	TRBV2	TRBJ2-1	CASSESWGTYNEQFF	TGTGCCAGCAGTGAAAGTTGGGGGACCTACAATGAGCAGTTCTTC
14	.	TRBD1	TRBV20-1	TRBJ2-7	CSARKGTGGLEQYF	TGCAGTGCTAGAAAGGGGACAGGGGGACTCGAGCAGTACTTC
14	few	TRBD1	TRBV7-2	TRBJ2-5	CASSVSWDRETQYF	TGTGCCAGCAGCGTCTCTTGGGACAGAGAGACCCAGTACTTC
18	many	TRBD1	TRBV28	TRBJ1-6	CASSPGGTGSFDNSPLHF	TGTGCCAGCAGTCCTGGGGGGACAGGGTCGTTTGATAATTCACCCCTCCACTTT
12	many	.	TRBV27	TRBJ2-1	CASSPGPDEQFF	TGTGCCAGCAGTCCGGGCCCTGATGAGCAGTTCTTC
13	.	.	TRBV6-2/TRBV6-3	TRBJ1-1	CASSDQRGSEAFF	TGTGCCAGCAGTGACCAAAGGGGATCTGAAGCTTTCTTT
15	many	TRBD2	TRBV9	TRBJ2-7	CASSVGTSGSGEQYF	TGTGCCAGCAGCGTAGGGACTAGCGGGAGTGGGGAGCAGTACTTC
11	few	.	TRBV19	TRBJ2-7	CASSIAHEQYF	TGTGCCAGTAGTATCGCACACGAGCAGTACTTC
16	.	TRBD1	TRBV7-9	TRBJ2-5	CASSPRGTGNRETQYF	TGTGCCAGCAGCCCCCGAGGGACAGGGAATCGGGAGACCCAGTACTTC
11	many	.	TRBV27	TRBJ2-7	CASNLRGEQYF	TGTGCCAGCAACCTACGAGGCGAGCAGTACTTC
14	few	.	TRBV19	TRBJ1-4	CASKDGSTNEKLFF	TGTGCCAGTAAGGACGGTTCAACTAATGAAAAACTGTTTTTT
17	.	.	TRBV5-1	TRBJ2-2	CASSFPEPGWNTGELFF	TGCGCCAGCAGCTTTCCCGAACCGGGTTGGAACACCGGGGAGCTGTTTTTT
13	many	.	TRBV6-1	TRBJ2-7	CASRPAGQREQYF	TGTGCCAGCAGACCGGCGGGACAACGGGAGCAGTACTTC
15	.	.	TRBV27	TRBJ2-3	CASSSMSVGTDTQYF	TGTGCCAGCAGTTCTATGTCTGTTGGGACAGATACGCAGTATTTT
13	.	TRBD1	TRBV18	TRBJ2-3	CASSRDRRDTQYF	TGTGCCAGCTCACGGGACAGACGGGATACGCAGTATTTT
15	.	.	TRBV6-2/TRBV6-3	TRBJ2-6	CASSYNRAGANVLTF	TGTGCCAGCAGCTACAACCGGGCTGGGGCCAACGTCCTGACTTTC
14	many	.	TRBV28	TRBJ1-5	CASSFPLSNQPQHF	TGTGCCAGCAGTTTCCCCCTGAGCAATCAGCCCCAGCATTTT
15	many	TRBD2	TRBV15	TRBJ2-5	CATSSVGGSSETQYF	TGTGCCACCAGCAGTGTCGGCGGGAGTTCTGAGACCCAGTACTTC
13	many	.	TRBV11-2	TRBJ2-1	CASSLEYYNEQFF	TGTGCCAGCAGCTTAGAATACTACAATGAGCAGTTCTTC
15	many	.	TRBV12-3/TRBV12-4	TRBJ2-7	CASSFGGRGKYEQYF	TGTGCCAGCAGTTTTGGTGGCAGGGGAAAGTACGAGCAGTACTTC
12	.	TRBD2	TRBV12-3/TRBV12-4	TRBJ2-5	CASRIAGATQYF	TGTGCCAGCAGAATAGCGGGAGCGACCCAGTACTTC
13	few	.	TRBV6-2/TRBV6-3	TRBJ2-1	CASISGEGNEQFF	TGTGCCAGCATTTCGGGAGAGGGGAATGAGCAGTTCTTC
17	many	TRBD2	TRBV24-1	TRBJ2-1	CATSDLGSGRGGNEQFF	TGTGCCACCAGTGATTTAGGTAGCGGGAGAGGGGGCAATGAGCAGTTCTTC
14	.	.	TRBV7-2	TRBJ2-3	CASSLAHLTDTQYF	TGTGCCAGCAGCTTAGCGCACCTCACAGATACGCAGTATTTT
16	many	.	TRBV24-1	TRBJ1-2	CATSDQGDKGVHGYTF	TGTGCCACCAGTGATCAGGGAGACAAAGGAGTCCATGGCTACACCTTC
16	few	TRBD1	TRBV27	TRBJ2-1	CASTLTTGGDWNEQFF	TGTGCCAGCACCCTAACGACAGGGGGCGACTGGAATGAGCAGTTCTTC
16	many	.	TRBV9	TRBJ1-3	CASSVVTGDSGNTIYF	TGTGCCAGCAGCGTGGTGACAGGAGACTCTGGAAACACCATATATTTT
19	few	.	TRBV4-1	TRBJ1-1	CASSPRNPRGSFMNTEAFF	TGCGCCAGCAGCCCAAGAAATCCCAGGGGATCTTTTATGAACACTGAAGCTTTCTTT
16	many	.	TRBV28	TRBJ1-1	CASSLPRGRGRTEAFF	TGTGCCAGCAGTTTACCCCGTGGCAGGGGTAGAACTGAAGCTTTCTTT
15	.	.	TRBV5-4	TRBJ2-7	CASSLGQALSYEQYF	TGTGCCAGCAGCTTGGGACAGGCCCTCTCCTACGAGCAGTACTTC
17	many	TRBD1	TRBV6-2/TRBV6-3	TRBJ2-5	CASSSNAYDRVGETQYF	TGTGCCAGCAGCTCTAATGCATACGACAGGGTAGGGGAGACCCAGTACTTC
15	.	.	TRBV7-2	TRBJ2-1	CASSFFERSYNEQFF	TGTGCCAGCAGCTTTTTTGAAAGGTCCTACAATGAGCAGTTCTTC
13	many	.	TRBV28	TRBJ1-6	CASSSPGASPLHF	TGTGCCAGCAGTTCCCCCGGGGCTTCACCCCTCCACTTT
15	few	.	TRBV7-9	TRBJ2-1	CASTLGNRDFDEQFF	TGTGCCAGCACCCTAGGGAACAGGGACTTTGATGAGCAGTTCTTC
14	many	.	TRBV3-1	TRBJ2-5	CASSPGPSSETQYF	TGTGCCAGCAGCCCGGGACCCTCCTCAGAGACCCAGTACTTC
15	few	TRBD1	TRBV29-1	TRBJ2-2	CSVETGTGVTGELFF	TGCAGCGTTGAGACCGGGACAGGGGTCACCGGGGAGCTGTTTTTT
14	many	.	TRBV18	TRBJ1-2	CASSPSRQDYGYTF	TGTGCCAGCTCGCCCAGCCGACAGGACTATGGCTACACCTTC
15	many	TRBD2	TRBV28	TRBJ2-3	CASKSRLAGADTQYF	TGTGCCAGCAAATCCAGGCTAGCGGGAGCAGATACGCAGTATTTT
15	few	.	TRBV20-1	TRBJ2-7	CSARDLGYMDYEQYF	TGCAGTGCTAGAGATCTGGGTTATATGGACTACGAGCAGTACTTC
13	many	.	TRBV28	TRBJ1-1	CASSADGFTEAFF	TGTGCCAGCAGTGCAGACGGTTTCACTGAAGCTTTCTTT
13	.	TRBD1	TRBV20-1	TRBJ1-5	CSASRGGGQPQHF	TGCAGTGCTAGCAGGGGGGGCGGTCAGCCCCAGCATTTT
14	many	TRBD1	TRBV28	TRBJ2-7	CASSLTGGSNEQYF	TGTGCCAGCAGCTTAACAGGGGGTTCGAACGAGCAGTACTTC
12	many	TRBD1	TRBV6-1	TRBJ2-7	CASSHRGHEQYF	TGTGCCAGCAGCCACAGGGGGCACGAGCAGTACTTC
14	many	.	TRBV28	TRBJ1-1	CASILYQGNTEAFF	TGTGCCAGCATTCTGTACCAGGGGAACACTGAAGCTTTCTTT
14	few	.	TRBV15	TRBJ2-5	CATSVRDGQETQYF	TGTGCCACCAGCGTCCGGGACGGGCAAGAGACCCAGTACTTC
15	many	.	TRBV2	TRBJ2-2	CASSEASTNTGELFF	TGTGCCAGCAGTGAAGCTTCTACGAACACCGGGGAGCTGTTTTTT
14	.	TRBD2	TRBV6-1	TRBJ2-3	CASLPSGGTDTQYF	TGTGCCAGCCTTCCTAGCGGGGGCACAGATACGCAGTATTTT